Sequencing of this T cell receptor beta chain was carried out in a study of cytomegalovirus exposure and HLA in healthy donors (dated by TCRdb to the late 2010s). At the level of the whole study: According to an earlier analysis of 587 of the donors, 150 million to 200 million T cells yielded 117 million unique TCR beta sequences and more than 250 Gb of sequence data. The number of typed donors differed by locus: about 620-640 for A, B, C, DRB1 and DQB1; 522 for DQA1; some 610 for DPA1; and about 450 for DPB1. Every repertoire in the discovery cohort had been generated on one and the same sequencing platform. Several DR-DQ haplotypes were treated as single units for association and clustering because of strong linkage in the cohort. In a later analysis, previously published TCR beta repertoires from 500 to 750 donors were re-analyzed and high-resolution HLA genotyping was added so that TCR occurrence patterns could be studied. Donor age, sex, ethnicity and CMV serostatus were collected together with the repertoire data. Of the approximately 400 genotyped donors, approximately 80% were placed in the genetic ancestry cluster associated with self-reported Caucasian donors. The T cell repertoires of some 700 subjects were profiled by immunosequencing and related to cytomegalovirus serostatus. Besides the first cohort of approximately 670 subjects, a separate validation cohort made up of 95 to 150 different subjects was used. An early release covering roughly 640 HLA-typed donors comprised 250 to 350 gigabases of sequencing data and tens of millions of unique TCR sequences. The study combined high-throughput TCR immunosequencing, statistical association of individual TCRs with disease status, and machine learning to predict cytomegalovirus infection status. To decide whether each TCR beta V gene segment behaved as functional or pseudogenic, an earlier analysis of some 600 of the donors relied on high-throughput TCR beta sequencing. Rather than using new phenotypic data, the later analysis identified candidate immune exposures from TCR beta sequences and from how often those sequences occurred across donors. On average, around 240,000 unique TCR beta nucleotide sequences were sequenced per donor among some 430 genotyped donors of the cohort, with around 19% of those sequences being non-productive. A later genetic analysis used genome-wide SNP genotypes for about 65% of the 666 donors, treating that subset as a discovery cohort. The aim of the study was to test whether cataloging public T cell receptors could identify signatures of past pathogen exposure. HLA typing covered class I and class II loci at four-digit resolution. Here is what the overall study found, with its caveats: A later analysis found that TCR association rates varied across HLA loci, with DRB1 alleles showing the most associated TCRs and HLA-C alleles the fewest. Several of the top co-occurrence clusters appeared to be linked to parvovirus B19, influenza, CMV and Epstein-Barr virus, according to a later analysis. The only immune exposure information available for the cohort was CMV serostatus. In vitro tests confirmed that three of the cytomegalovirus-associated TCR beta chains recognize cytomegalovirus antigens. A further reported finding was that TCR beta sequences accurately predicted the HLA-A and HLA-B alleles for most subjects in the first cohort. According to a later genetic analysis, donors in an Asian-associated ancestry cluster had fewer N-insertions in productive TCRs than the approximately 650-donor mean. In an earlier analysis of about 600 of the donors, most TCR beta V segments appeared in productive rearrangements about 87% or about 30% of the time, broadly matching IMGT annotations. At a false discovery rate of 0.05, a later analysis linked around 17,000 TCR beta sequences to specific HLA alleles. When HLA alleles, especially DR and DQ, strongly co-occurred, attributing TCR associations to individual alleles was difficult. In a later analysis, most CMV-associated TCR beta chains were found to appear HLA-restricted, with HLA associations seemingly driven largely by CMV exposure. Over 15 rarely observed V segments, including chromosome 9 orphons, were excluded from the earlier analysis of just under 600 of the donors because counts were too low. Some IMGT-functional V segments, including TRBV6-2 and TRBV6-3, could not be distinguished by the 87-base-pair reads and were therefore excluded. In a later analysis, HLA-associated TCR beta chains showed more clonal expansion and lower generation probabilities than non-associated chains that were equally common. A later genetic analysis associated a missense DCLRE1C variant with V-gene and J-gene trimming of TCR beta chains, and an independent cohort replicated the association. Linkage disequilibrium might explain the correlated functional status among segregating V segments, but an unknown experimental factor could not be ruled out. Sequencing depth was assumed to be roughly uniform across donors in the presence/absence analyses, though that assumption may not hold. In both the original and validation cohorts, the classifier was reported to diagnose cytomegalovirus status with high specificity and sensitivity. In this cohort, only TCR beta chains were sequenced, and detectable features were limited by the absence of alpha or paired-chain data. The authors suggested that the approach could potentially be extended to other disease states and immunological phenotypes. A total of 164 TCR beta chains were listed by the study as associated with cytomegalovirus. Most TCR sequences were seen in very few donors, while some public TCRs were found in many individuals. HLA typing was unavailable for some donors at each locus, so association tests used only the typed subset. A cluster of highly shared sequence variants was judged likely to represent a technical artifact of the sequencing pipeline.

In total, roughly 710 healthy bone marrow donors made up the cohort. At the time of sampling, all cohort members were nominally healthy, though unrecorded immune exposures were likely present. The donor tested CMV seropositive, placing the donor among the approximately 290 seropositive members of the cohort. A peripheral blood sample was provided by each donor, and peripheral blood mononuclear cells were used for TCR beta sequencing. The Qiagen DNeasy Blood Extraction Kit was used to extract genomic DNA from the blood cell samples. This clone was detected a few times. No cognate antigen has been identified for it. No per-base quality is available; no much larger clone lies one base away. Libraries were built with the immunoSEQ multiplex PCR assay. A mixture of 60 forward primers for TCR Vbeta segments and 13 reverse primers for TCR Jbeta segments was used in the multiplex PCR. The CDR3 region of rearranged TCR beta genes was amplified from genomic DNA with a multiplex PCR assay. The Illumina HiSeq System was used to sequence the amplified TCR beta libraries as 87-base-pair reads. From the authors' description of their analysis: A later analysis counted about 76 million unique TCR beta chains across the 670 or so repertoires, and some 11 million of these chains were shared by at least two donors. Raw reads were error-corrected and collapsed into unique sequences with a nearest-neighbor algorithm that merged closely related sequences to remove PCR and sequencing errors. CDR3 sequences were aligned to IMGT reference sequences to assign V, D and J gene segments. For a sequence to be retained, a match of at least six nucleotides was required to both a V gene segment and a J gene segment. A rearrangement was called productive if the CDR3 had no stop codons and remained in frame with V and J, and every other rearrangement was called non-productive. Following IMGT convention, CDR3 was defined as the stretch from the second conserved V-encoded cysteine to the conserved J-encoded phenylalanine. Sequences without an unambiguous match to a single V gene segment were excluded from the earlier analysis of over 500 of the donors. An earlier analysis of 500 to 700 of the donors classified V segments as functional when productive rearrangements were above 56.7% and as segregating when the standard deviation between donors was above 5%. A statistical classification framework was developed to diagnose cytomegalovirus status using the catalog of TCR beta chain sequences. In a later analysis, TCR nucleotide sequences were compared against IMGT/GENE-DB human TR gene sequences so that V and J genes could be assigned. Using the TCRdist pipeline, a later analysis assigned CDR3 sequences along with most-parsimonious VDJ recombination scenarios. In a later analysis, each TCR beta chain was defined by its CDR3 amino acid sequence together with its V-gene family, and reads without a unique V-gene family were excluded. As a way to deal with suspected cross-contamination and a sequencing artifact, a later analysis dropped under 600 nucleotide sequences that were highly shared and had low generation probability. In a later analysis, a clonal expansion index for each public chain was calculated from normalized within-repertoire ranks of inferred template counts. Generation probabilities in a later analysis came from a VDJ recombination model fitted to out-of-frame rearrangements, and those results were checked against IGoR. In a later analysis, hypergeometric tests were used to score TCR-TCR, TCR-HLA and TCR-CMV co-occurrence, with a repertoire-size bias correction applied to TCR pairs. False discovery rates were estimated in a later analysis by permuting HLA or CMV assignments 20 times. In a later analysis, co-occurring TCRs were grouped using DBSCAN, with TCRdist sequence similarity added in when clustering inside HLA-allele-positive subsets. For co-occurrence clustering, repertoires with fewer than 30,000 or more than 120,000 public chains were excluded, along with roughly 5 repertoires with anomalous nucleotide sharing. The clones in this table, taken by TCRdb from immuneACCESS, are in-frame only. Not every clone is retained; where verified, under half of the shortfall comes from an unresolved V gene, and the cause of the rest is unknown. V, J and clone size are taken as reported in that table, and D and trimming were inferred from the DNA itself. In all, the sample holds about 110,000 clones, and 70% to 85% of those were seen once. The ten top clones hold roughly 4.2% of the sample.

Unmatched junction bases come to 10, with V trimmed by 3 bases and J by 4 bases. The CDR3 covers 16 residues, taking in both the cysteine and the phenylalanine. The entry retains the CDR3 DNA only, 48 bases that are in frame from base 1. The germline V gene specifies SGHDN as CDR1 and FVKESK as CDR2. The sequence is built from TRBV14 and TRBJ2-7, and 9 junctional nucleotides match TRBD1. The sequenced sample was PBMCs. The receptor comes from a woman in her 40s in good health and CMV-seropositive. The CDR3 sequence is CASSQGYTGGEYEQYF. In nucleotide form, the sequence is TGTGCCAGCAGCCAGGGGTATACAGGGGGCGAATACGAGCAGTACTTC.